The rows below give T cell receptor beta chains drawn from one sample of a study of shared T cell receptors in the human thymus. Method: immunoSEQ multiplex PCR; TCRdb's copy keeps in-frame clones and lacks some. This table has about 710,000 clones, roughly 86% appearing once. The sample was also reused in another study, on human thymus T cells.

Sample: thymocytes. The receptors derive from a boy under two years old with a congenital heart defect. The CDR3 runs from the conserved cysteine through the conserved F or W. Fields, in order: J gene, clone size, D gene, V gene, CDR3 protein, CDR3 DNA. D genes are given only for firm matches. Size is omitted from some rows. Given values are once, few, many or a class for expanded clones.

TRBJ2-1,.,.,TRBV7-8,CASRSTQGYNEQFF,TGTGCCAGCAGATCCACCCAGGGCTACAATGAGCAGTTCTTC
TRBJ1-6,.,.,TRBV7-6,CASSLDWARDSSYNSPLHF,TGTGCCAGCAGCTTAGATTGGGCCAGAGACAGCTCCTATAATTCACCCCTCCACTTT
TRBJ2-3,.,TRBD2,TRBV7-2,CASSGRTSGETDTQYF,TGTGCCAGCAGCGGCAGGACTAGCGGGGAAACAGATACGCAGTATTTT
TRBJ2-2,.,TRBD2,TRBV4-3,CASSTRGGSITGELFF,TGCGCCAGCAGCACGCGGGGGGGAAGTATCACCGGGGAGCTGTTTTTT
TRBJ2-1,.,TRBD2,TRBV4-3,CASSQVSTSGGYNEQFF,TGCGCCAGCAGCCAAGTCTCGACTAGCGGGGGCTACAATGAGCAGTTCTTC
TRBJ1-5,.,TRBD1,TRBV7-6,CASSLARGTGQNQPQHF,TGTGCCAGCAGCTTAGCGCGTGGGACAGGACAAAATCAGCCCCAGCATTTT
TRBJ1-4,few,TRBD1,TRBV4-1,CASSQGPGQGFEKLFF,TGCGCCAGCAGCCAAGGTCCGGGACAGGGGTTTGAAAAACTGTTTTTT
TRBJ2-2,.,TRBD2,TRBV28,CASSRLAGGKNTGELFF,TGTGCCAGCAGTCGACTAGCGGGGGGGAAAAACACCGGGGAGCTGTTTTTT
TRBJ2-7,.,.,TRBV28,CASSYRTATNLYEQYF,TGTGCCAGCAGTTACCGGACAGCCACAAACCTCTACGAGCAGTACTTC
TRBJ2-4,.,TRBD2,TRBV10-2,CASSPEGTSGNIQYF,TGCGCCAGCAGTCCGGAGGGGACTAGCGGAAACATTCAGTACTTC
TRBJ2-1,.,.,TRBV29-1,CSVPARDRDAAGGNEQFF,TGCAGCGTCCCCGCCCGGGACAGGGACGCAGCGGGAGGCAATGAGCAGTTCTTC
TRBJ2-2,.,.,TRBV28,CASSSSDSHTGELFF,TGTGCCAGCAGTTCCTCGGACTCACACACCGGGGAGCTGTTTTTT
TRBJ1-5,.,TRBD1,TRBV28,CASSLCPTGELEGNQPQHF,TGTGCCAGCAGTTTGTGCCCGACAGGGGAATTGGAAGGAAATCAGCCCCAGCATTTT
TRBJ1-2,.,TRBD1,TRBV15,CATSRGGDRGNYGYTF,TGTGCCACCAGCAGAGGGGGGGACAGGGGGAACTATGGCTACACCTTC
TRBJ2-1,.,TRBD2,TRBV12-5,CASGPYPPQREAGNEQFF,TGTGCTAGTGGACCATACCCTCCCCAGCGGGAAGCTGGAAATGAGCAGTTCTTC
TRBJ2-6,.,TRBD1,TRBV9,CASSDRDRGLGANVLTF,TGTGCCAGCAGCGATCGGGACAGGGGGCTCGGGGCCAACGTCCTGACTTTC
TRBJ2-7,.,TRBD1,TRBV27,CASRAPGQRTYEQYF,TGTGCCAGCAGGGCTCCGGGACAGAGGACCTACGAGCAGTACTTC
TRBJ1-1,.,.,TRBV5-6,CASSLVPGLNTEAFF,TGTGCCAGCAGCTTGGTGCCAGGGTTGAACACTGAAGCTTTCTTT
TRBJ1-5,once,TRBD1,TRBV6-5,CASGPGQGHQPQHF,TGTGCCAGCGGGCCTGGACAGGGGCATCAGCCCCAGCATTTT
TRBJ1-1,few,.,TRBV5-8,CASSLGDMIF,TGTGCCAGCAGCTTGGGGGACATGATCTTT
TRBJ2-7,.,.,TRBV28,CASTSIRDTTYEQYF,TGTGCCAGCACCTCAATTCGGGACACTACCTACGAGCAGTACTTC
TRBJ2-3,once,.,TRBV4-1,CASSQDPGQKVTDTQYF,TGCGCCAGCAGCCAAGATCCAGGGCAGAAGGTCACAGATACGCAGTATTTT
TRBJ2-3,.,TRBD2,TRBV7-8,CASSPGTSGGVTDTQYF,TGTGCCAGCAGCCCGGGGACTAGCGGAGGGGTCACAGATACGCAGTATTTT
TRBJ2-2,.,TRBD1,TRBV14,CASSRPETGGDLNTGELFF,TGTGCCAGCAGCCGGCCCGAGACAGGGGGCGACCTGAACACCGGGGAGCTGTTTTTT
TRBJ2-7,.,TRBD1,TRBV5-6,CASSTRQGLEQYF,TGTGCCAGCAGCACAAGACAGGGCCTCGAGCAGTACTTC
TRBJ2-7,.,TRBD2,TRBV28,CASNRDYQKYEQYF,TGTGCCAGCAACCGGGACTACCAAAAATACGAGCAGTACTTC
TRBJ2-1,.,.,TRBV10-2,CASRSSYNEQFF,TGCGCCAGCAGGAGCTCCTACAATGAGCAGTTCTTC
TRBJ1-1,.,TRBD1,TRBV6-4,CAGYRGCITEAFF,TGTGCCGGATACAGGGGGTGCATCACTGAAGCTTTCTTT
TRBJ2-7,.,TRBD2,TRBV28,CASSLPYLAGGTYEQYF,TGTGCCAGCAGTTTACCCTATCTAGCGGGAGGGACCTACGAGCAGTACTTC
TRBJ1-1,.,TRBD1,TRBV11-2,CASSPDRGDTEAFF,TGTGCCAGCAGCCCGGACAGGGGCGACACTGAAGCTTTCTTT
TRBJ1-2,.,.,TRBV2,CASSNFDRLDYGYTF,TGTGCCAGCAGTAATTTTGACAGGTTAGACTATGGCTACACCTTC
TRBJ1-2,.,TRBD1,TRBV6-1,CASSETGTGHGYTF,TGTGCCAGCAGCGAGACCGGGACAGGCCATGGCTACACCTTC
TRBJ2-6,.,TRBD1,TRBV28,CASSLDRAFSGANVLTF,TGTGCCAGCAGTTTGGACAGGGCGTTCTCTGGGGCCAACGTCCTGACTTTC
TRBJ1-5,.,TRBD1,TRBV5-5,CASSLGQGGDNQPQHF,TGTGCCAGCAGCTTGGGACAGGGGGGGGACAATCAGCCCCAGCATTTT
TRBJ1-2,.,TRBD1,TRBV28,CASSSSDRVGGGYTF,TGTGCCAGTAGTTCTTCGGACAGGGTAGGCGGTGGCTACACCTTC